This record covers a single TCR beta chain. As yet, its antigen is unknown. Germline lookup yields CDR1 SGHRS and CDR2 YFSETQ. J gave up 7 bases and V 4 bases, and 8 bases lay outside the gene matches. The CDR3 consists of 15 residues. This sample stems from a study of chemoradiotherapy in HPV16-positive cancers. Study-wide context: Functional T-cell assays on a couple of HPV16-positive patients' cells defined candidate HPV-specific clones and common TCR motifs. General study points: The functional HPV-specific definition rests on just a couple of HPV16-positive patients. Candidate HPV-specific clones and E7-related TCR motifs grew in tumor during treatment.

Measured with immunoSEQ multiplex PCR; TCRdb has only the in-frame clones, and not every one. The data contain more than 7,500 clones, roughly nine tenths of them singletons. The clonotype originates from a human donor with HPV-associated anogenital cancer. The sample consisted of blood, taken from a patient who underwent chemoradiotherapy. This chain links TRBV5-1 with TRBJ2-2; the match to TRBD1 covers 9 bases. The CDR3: CASSPAGTGIGELFF. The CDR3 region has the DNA TGCGCCAGCAGCCCCGCCGGGACAGGGATCGGGGAGCTGTTTTTT. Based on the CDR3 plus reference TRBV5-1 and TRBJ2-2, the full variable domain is KAGVTQTPRYLIKTRGQQVTLSCSPISGHRSVSWYQQTPGQGLQFLFEYFSETQRNKGNFPGRFSGRQFSNSRSEMNVSTLELGDSALYLCASSPAGTGIGELFFGEGSRLTVL.